The present TCR beta chain was sequenced within a study of T cells in Graves' hyperthyroidism and ophthalmopathy. Turning to the study itself: Peripheral blood was collected at initial diagnosis, before any treatment.

Amplification of TCR beta CDR3 regions used RNA as the template. RT-PCR in the first round (using the HTBI primer set) targeted the TCR CDR3. TCRdb re-called the multiplex PCR reads with MiXCR, one entry per CDR3 protein. The sample shows roughly 380,000 distinct CDR3 sequences, 15% to 20% of them seen only once. This clonotype showed up many times. Its antigen is not identified. Study observations and caveats: Before onset, ophthalmopathy was predicted by the model a median roughly 6.8 months earlier.

Germline CDR1 is LGHNT and CDR2 is FRNRAP. The CDR3 is made up of 14 amino acids. Between the trimmed V and J ends, which lost 6 bases and 1 base, there was a span of 12 bases. Disease duration was under 3 months in the ophthalmopathy patients, who also had a Clinical Activity Score of at least 3 and a NOSPECS grade of at least 4. Exclusion of patients followed from uncontrolled infection, other autoimmune disease, pregnancy or lactation. The chain combines TRBV12-5 with TRBJ1-1; D is uncertain. Material for sequencing was blood. The sequence derives from a woman between 40 and 55 years old with Graves' ophthalmopathy. The CDR3 DNA reads TGTGCTAGTGGGACTACCGCCCGGAACACTGAAGCTTTCTTT. Protein product: CASGTTARNTEAFF.